The rows below give T cell receptor beta chains drawn from one sample of a study of OX40 agonist ivuxolimab in advanced cancers. The protocol was immunoSEQ multiplex PCR, while the TCRdb copy is restricted to in-frame clones and leaves out a portion. Of tens of thousands of clones listed, 84% are singletons. The material was CD4+ or CD8+ T cells sorted from blood, obtained in a trial of the OX40 agonist ivuxolimab. The source is an adult with an advanced solid tumor such as melanoma, head and neck, liver or kidney cancer. Both conserved end residues are part of each CDR3. A D gene is named only where the DNA matches it firmly. Clone size, where shown, is once, few, many, or a class for clones that have expanded.

d_gene: TRBD2
j_gene: TRBJ2-4
abundance: .
v_gene: TRBV2
CDR3nt: TGTGCCAGCAGTGAGAGCGGGGGGGCGTCCAAAAACATTCAGTACTTC
CDR3aa: CASSESGGASKNIQYF

d_gene: .
j_gene: TRBJ2-7
abundance: .
v_gene: TRBV13
CDR3nt: TGTGCCAGCAGCTTAGCTTCATTCGTCGACGAGCAGTACTTC
CDR3aa: CASSLASFVDEQYF

d_gene: .
j_gene: TRBJ1-5
abundance: .
v_gene: TRBV5-8
CDR3nt: TGTGCCAGCACCTCCCCGGGACCACAGGGCAATCAGCCCCAGCATTTT
CDR3aa: CASTSPGPQGNQPQHF

d_gene: TRBD2
j_gene: TRBJ2-7
abundance: .
v_gene: TRBV2
CDR3nt: TGTGCCAGCAGAGGACCTAGCGGGGGGGCGAGGGAGCAGTACTTC
CDR3aa: CASRGPSGGAREQYF

d_gene: .
j_gene: TRBJ2-7
abundance: few
v_gene: TRBV15
CDR3nt: TGTGCCACCAGCAGAGATGAGAGAGGGGGGCAGTACTTC
CDR3aa: CATSRDERGGQYF

d_gene: .
j_gene: TRBJ2-2
abundance: .
v_gene: TRBV4-2
CDR3nt: TGTGCCAGCAGCCAAGGCAGTACGAACACCGGGGAGCTGTTTTTT
CDR3aa: CASSQGSTNTGELFF

d_gene: TRBD2
j_gene: TRBJ2-1
abundance: .
v_gene: TRBV7-2
CDR3nt: TGTGCCAGCAGCCCCATACTAGCGGGGGGGCAATATGAGCAGTTCTTC
CDR3aa: CASSPILAGGQYEQFF

d_gene: .
j_gene: TRBJ2-3
abundance: once
v_gene: TRBV27
CDR3nt: TGTGCCAGCAGTCCATGGGGGGATACGCAGTATTTT
CDR3aa: CASSPWGDTQYF

d_gene: .
j_gene: TRBJ2-7
abundance: .
v_gene: TRBV27
CDR3nt: TGTGCCAGCAGTTTAGTAGGTTCGGGGTCTGGGCAGTACTTC
CDR3aa: CASSLVGSGSGQYF

d_gene: .
j_gene: TRBJ2-1
abundance: .
v_gene: TRBV18
CDR3nt: TGTGCCAGCTCACCGGTCGCAGGGTTGGATGAGCAGTTCTTC
CDR3aa: CASSPVAGLDEQFF

d_gene: .
j_gene: TRBJ2-2
abundance: .
v_gene: TRBV2
CDR3nt: TGTGCCAGCACTGCCGGACAGCCCGGGGAGCTGTTTTTT
CDR3aa: CASTAGQPGELFF

d_gene: .
j_gene: TRBJ2-7
abundance: once
v_gene: TRBV10-1
CDR3nt: TGCGCCAGCAGTGATACCTCCGGGACACCACCCTACGAGCAGTACTTC
CDR3aa: CASSDTSGTPPYEQYF

d_gene: .
j_gene: TRBJ1-3
abundance: .
v_gene: TRBV10-3
CDR3nt: TGTGCCACCACGGTTCGAAACACCATATATTTT
CDR3aa: CATTVRNTIYF